Listed below are T cell receptor beta chains from one sample, sequenced in a study of cytomegalovirus exposure and HLA in healthy donors. Method: immunoSEQ multiplex PCR; TCRdb's copy keeps in-frame clones and lacks some. Among 130,000 to 150,000 clones listed, about 79% were seen once. Material: PBMCs. The receptors here all came from a man in his forties or fifties in good health and CMV-seropositive. Each CDR3 is given with its conserved first and last residue. Fields, in order: CDR3 protein, CDR3 DNA, clone size, V gene, D gene, J gene. D genes are given only for firm matches. Size values are once, few and many counts, or a class for expanded clones, and some rows have none.

CASSNLKGGKDPDETQYF,TGTGCCAGCTCAAACCTTAAGGGGGGGAAGGACCCTGACGAGACCCAGTACTTC,-,TRBV11-3,-,TRBJ2-5
CASSSNKGAGYSGNTIYF,TGCGCCAGCAGCTCAAACAAGGGGGCAGGCTACTCTGGAAACACCATATATTTT,-,TRBV5-1,TRBD1,TRBJ1-3
CASSPSQDSYEQYF,TGTGCCAGCTCACCATCTCAGGACAGCTACGAGCAGTACTTC,-,TRBV18,-,TRBJ2-7
CASSGVSLTGALSSYEQYF,TGTGCCAGCAGTGGCGTCTCATTGACAGGGGCGCTGAGCTCCTACGAGCAGTACTTC,-,TRBV6-1,TRBD1,TRBJ2-7
CASSGQGYGYTF,TGCGCCAGCAGCGGACAGGGGTACGGCTACACCTTC,once,TRBV5-1,TRBD1,TRBJ1-2
CASSVRQGAGYEQYF,TGTGCCAGCAGCGTCCGACAGGGGGCGGGCTACGAGCAGTACTTC,-,TRBV9,TRBD1,TRBJ2-7
CASSSRTGTPTQYF,TGTGCCAGCAGCTCCAGGACGGGAACACCTACGCAGTATTTT,-,TRBV7-2,-,TRBJ2-3
CASSPRQVMNTEAFF,TGTGCCAGCTCACCACGACAGGTAATGAACACTGAAGCTTTCTTT,-,TRBV18,-,TRBJ1-1
CASSSGQTNNSPLHF,TGTGCCAGCAGCTCGGGACAGACCAATAATTCACCCCTCCACTTT,-,TRBV7-2,TRBD1,TRBJ1-6
CASSRQRISGYTF,TGTGCCAGCAGCCGACAGCGCATTAGCGGCTACACCTTC,-,TRBV7-2,-,TRBJ1-2
CASSLSPVTDTQYF,TGTGCCAGCAGCTTATCCCCGGTCACAGATACGCAGTATTTT,-,TRBV11-2,-,TRBJ2-3
CASSPLQVYSTDTQYF,TGTGCCAGCAGCCCGCTTCAGGTTTATAGCACAGATACGCAGTATTTT,-,TRBV7-2,-,TRBJ2-3
CASSPWSREETQYF,TGCGCCAGCAGCCCTTGGTCCAGGGAAGAGACCCAGTACTTC,-,TRBV5-1,-,TRBJ2-5